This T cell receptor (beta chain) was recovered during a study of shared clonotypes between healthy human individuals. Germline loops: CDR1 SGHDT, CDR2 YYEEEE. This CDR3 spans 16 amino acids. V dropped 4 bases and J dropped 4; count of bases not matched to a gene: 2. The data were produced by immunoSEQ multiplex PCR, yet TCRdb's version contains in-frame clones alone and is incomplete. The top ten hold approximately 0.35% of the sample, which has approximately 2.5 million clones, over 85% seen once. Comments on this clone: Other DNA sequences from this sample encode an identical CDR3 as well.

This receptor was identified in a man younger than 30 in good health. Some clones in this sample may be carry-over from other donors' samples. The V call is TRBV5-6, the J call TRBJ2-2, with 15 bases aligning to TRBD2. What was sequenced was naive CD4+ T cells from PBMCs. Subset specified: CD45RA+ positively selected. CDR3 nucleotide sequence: TGTGCCAGCAGCAGGGGACTAGCGGGAGGCACCGGGGAGCTGTTTTTT. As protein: CASSRGLAGGTGELFF. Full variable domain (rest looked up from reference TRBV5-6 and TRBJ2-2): DAGVTQSPTHLIKTRGQQVTLRCSPKSGHDTVSWYQQALGQGPQFIFQYYEEEERQRGNFPDRFSGHQFPNYSSELNVNALLLGDSALYLCASSRGLAGGTGELFFGEGSRLTVL.